These 26 T cell receptor beta chains came from one sample sequenced in a study of CD8 T cells in Susac syndrome. The authors reverse transcribed about 0.45 to 1 ug RNA with random hexamers. Each CDR3 protein is one row after TCRdb ran MiXCR on the immunoSEQ multiplex PCR reads. The sample has approximately 300,000 distinct CDR3 sequences, 85% seen once. The sample comprised CD8+ T cells from PBMCs. The receptors here all came from a human donor with multiple sclerosis.

The sample holds one count of this clonotype. V usage is TRBV21-1 and J usage is TRBJ2-1; the D segment call TRBD2 is taken from the table without a DNA check. TRBV21-1 is annotated as a pseudogene. The CDR3 loop spans 19 amino acids. CDR3 coding DNA: TGTGCCAGCAGCAAGTTTATGGGACTAGCGGGAGGTACTAGCTATGAGCAGTTCTTC. It encodes CASSKFMGLAGGTSYEQFF.

The rearrangement joins TRBV5-6 to TRBJ2-7, with unresolved D. This CDR3 is 14 amino acids long. The V and J ends lost 2 bases and 1 base respectively, with 10 bases between them. CDR1 SGHDT and CDR2 YYEEEE come from the germline V gene. The CDR3 DNA reads as TGTGCCAGCAGCTTAGAGGCGTTGTCCTACGAGCAGTACTTC. Protein product: CASSLEALSYEQYF.

This clonotype was detected only once. This rearrangement joins TRBV4-3 to TRBJ2-7, with D unresolved. Trimming shortened V by 0 bases and J by 1 base, and 16 bases separated the two germline ends. The CDR3 loop spans 17 amino acids. CDR1 and CDR2 (germline): LGHNA, YSLEER. CDR3 sequence: CASSQDGSNHGSYEQYF. The CDR3 nucleotides read TGCGCCAGCAGCCAAGATGGGTCTAACCATGGATCCTACGAGCAGTACTTC.

This clonotype was counted once. V is TRBV30 and J is TRBJ2-7; maybe TRBD2 (5 bases). V lost 4 bases, J lost 5 bases, and 12 bases lay in between. Germline values: CDR1 GTSNPN, CDR2 SVGIG (reference sequence). CDR3 length: 12 amino acids. CDR3 sequence reads: CAWKRWGDEQYF. Written as DNA, the CDR3 is TGTGCCTGGAAGCGTTGGGGAGACGAGCAGTACTTC. The variable domain in full, with the rest retrieved from reference TRBV30 and TRBJ2-7, is SQTIHQWPATLVQPVGSPLSLECTVEGTSNPNLYWYRQAAGRGLQLLFYSVGIGQISSEVPQNLSASRPQDRQFILSSKKLLLSDSGFYLCAWKRWGDEQYFGPGTRLTVT.

The rearrangement links TRBV5-6 to TRBJ2-2, with D perhaps matching TRBD1 or TRBD2 (5 bases each). Germline V gene lookup returns CDR1 SGHDT and CDR2 YYEEEE. Trimming stripped 0 bases from V and 3 bases from J, with 12 bases between. CDR3 length: 16 residues. The CDR3 DNA reads TGTGCCAGCAGCTTGGCCAATGAGGGGTACACCGGGGAGCTGTTTTTT. Translation: CASSLANEGYTGELFF.

J is TRBJ2-1 and V is TRBV6-2 or TRBV6-3; TRBD1 might be the D (6 bases). This CDR3 contains 17 residues. CDR1 MNHEY and CDR2 SVGEGT come from the germline V gene. V lost 2 bases, J lost 9 bases, and 23 bases lay in between. The CDR3 protein is CASSYGAAGVRFIEQFF. DNA for the CDR3: TGTGCCAGCAGTTACGGGGCCGCAGGGGTAAGATTCATTGAGCAGTTCTTC.

The chain joins TRBV28 to TRBJ1-5, with 8 bases matching TRBD1. Trimming removed 6 bases from V and 3 bases from J; junction bases left unmatched: 4. The germline V gene has CDR1 MDHEN and CDR2 SYDVKM. The CDR3 totals 14 residues. The CDR3 region has the DNA TGTGCCAGCAGCCGGGACAGGCCCAATCAGCCCCAGCATTTT. This codes for CASSRDRPNQPQHF.

A single count supports this clonotype. The chain has TRBV27 and TRBJ2-7; possible D gene TRBD2, 5 bases. The CDR3 has 15 residues. The V gene lost 3 bases and the J gene lost 5 bases, with 17 bases spanning the gap. Germline values: CDR1 MNHEY, CDR2 SMNVEV (reference sequence). The CDR3 spells CASSLAGLLVHEQYF. Here the CDR3 DNA reads TGTGCCAGCAGTTTGGCCGGACTCCTGGTCCACGAGCAGTACTTC.

The chain employs TRBV25-1 and TRBJ2-7; D may be TRBD1 (5 bases). CDR3 length: 14 amino acids. Germline V gives CDR1 MGHDK, CDR2 SYGVNS. V lost 1 base and J lost 3, with 10 bases in between. The CDR3 region is CASSELGQGYEQYF. CDR3 nucleotide sequence: TGTGCCAGCAGTGAATTGGGCCAGGGCTACGAGCAGTACTTC.

This chain uses TRBV27 with TRBJ2-7; D perhaps matches TRBD2 (6 bases). The CDR3 is 13 amino acids. Deletions cut 5 bases from V and 4 bases from J, with 12 bases between. CDR1 and CDR2 from the germline V gene are MNHEY and SMNVEV (reference sequence). CDR3 sequence (DNA): TGTGCCAGCAGTCTCACCGGGGGTTACGAGCAGTACTTC. Translation: CASSLTGGYEQYF.

The V call is TRBV5-1, the J call TRBJ1-2, with D possibly TRBD1 on 5 matching bases. The V gene lost 4 bases and the J gene lost 3 bases, with 19 bases spanning the gap. CDR1 and CDR2 (germline): SGHRS, YFSETQ. The CDR3 is 16 amino acids. The CDR3 spells CASSPTDPSPYYGYTF. The CDR3 bases are TGCGCCAGCAGCCCGACAGACCCCTCTCCGTACTATGGCTACACCTTC.

The J gene is TRBJ1-3, the V gene TRBV11-1; D remains unclear. Germline assignment: CDR1 SGHAT and CDR2 FQDESV (reference sequence). The length of the CDR3 is 14 residues. The ends were cut back, 3 bases at V and 1 base at J, with 7 bases in the middle. The CDR3 nucleotides read TGTGCCAGCAGCTTCGAGACATCTGGAAACACCATATATTTT. Amino acid sequence: CASSFETSGNTIYF.

The CDR3 DNA is TGTGCCAGCAGTAGCAGCACAACCTTCAACTCTGGAAACACCATATATTTT. Its protein is CASSSSTTFNSGNTIYF. The chain has TRBV2 and TRBJ1-3; D unresolved. This CDR3 is built from 17 residues. Germline-derived CDR1 and CDR2 are SNHLY and FYNNEI. V lost 5 bases, J lost 0 bases, and 17 bases lay in between.

This clonotype was counted a few times. This CDR3 fails to terminate in the conserved phenylalanine or tryptophan, so it likely reflects a read error. The chain carries TRBV29-1 and TRBJ2-3, with D possibly being TRBD1 or TRBD2 (5 bases each). Germline V lookup: CDR1 SQVTM, CDR2 ANQGSEA. The ends were cut back, 4 bases at V and 5 bases at J, with 13 bases in the middle. This CDR3 spans 13 amino acids. CDR3: CSVVRDGGDTQYL. The DNA of the CDR3 is TGCAGCGTTGTAAGGGATGGGGGAGATACGCAGTATCTT.

This clonotype was recorded only once. The rearrangement uses TRBV11-2 and TRBJ2-1; D may match TRBD1 or TRBD2 (6 bases each). The CDR3 totals 15 residues. The V gene's germline CDR1 is SGHAT and CDR2 FQNNGV. V lost 0 bases and J 7 bases, leaving 13 bases between the germline ends. Here the CDR3 reads CASSLDPGAGNEQFF. CDR3 sequence (DNA): TGTGCCAGCAGCTTAGACCCAGGGGCGGGAAATGAGCAGTTCTTC.

The chain carries TRBV4-1 and TRBJ2-6; D not resolved. The CDR3 is 16 amino acids. The V gene lost 3 bases and the J gene lost 5 bases, with 14 bases spanning the gap. Germline V gives CDR1 MGHRA, CDR2 YSYEKL. The CDR3 nucleotides are TGCGCCAGCAGCCAGGAGTACCCCCTGTGGGCCAACGTCCTGACTTTC. It specifies CASSQEYPLWANVLTF.

The chain employs TRBV28 and TRBJ1-2, with no clear D. CDR1 and CDR2 (germline): MDHEN, SYDVKM. Trimming shortened V by 6 bases and J by 2 bases, and 16 bases separated the two germline ends. The length of the CDR3 is 15 residues. Written as DNA, the CDR3 is TGTGCCAGCAGGGCCGGAAGGAAAGAGAACTATGGCTACACCTTC. Translating it yields CASRAGRKENYGYTF.

V gene TRBV11-2 combines with J gene TRBJ2-7, with TRBD1 matching 7 bases. Germline V gene sequence: CDR1 SGHAT, CDR2 FQNNGV. V lost 0 bases to trimming and J lost 3 bases; unmatched junction nucleotides: 5. The CDR3 contains 15 residues. In DNA, the CDR3 is TGTGCCAGCAGCTTAGATCAGGGGGACAGCTACGAGCAGTACTTC. Translation: CASSLDQGDSYEQYF. The full variable domain, its missing parts supplied by reference TRBV11-2 and TRBJ2-7, is EAGVAQSPRYKIIEKRQSVAFWCNPISGHATLYWYQQILGQGPKLLIQFQNNGVVDDSQLPKDRFSAERLKGVDSTLKIQPAKLEDSAVYLCASSLDQGDSYEQYFGPGTRLTVT.

CDR3 sequence (DNA): TGTGCCAGTAGTATCCGGGACTACGGGACTGAAGCTTTCTTT. Amino acid sequence: CASSIRDYGTEAFF. The chain combines TRBV19 with TRBJ1-1, with D perhaps TRBD1 (5 bases). The CDR3 covers 14 residues. Germline V lookup: CDR1 LNHDA, CDR2 SQIVND (reference sequence). V shed 3 bases and J shed 5 bases, with 13 bases lying between them.

This chain links TRBV10-2 with TRBJ2-1, with TRBD2 matching 13 bases. Trimming took 7 bases from V and 8 from J; bases not matched to a gene: 8. Germline V gene data show CDR1 as WSHSY and CDR2 as SAAADI. The CDR3 contains 15 residues. CDR3 DNA sequence: TGCGCCAGCACCTGGACTAGCGGGAGCGGGGATGAGCAGTTCTTC. It codes for CASTWTSGSGDEQFF.

J is TRBJ1-3 and V is TRBV25-1; possible D gene TRBD1, 6 bases. CDR3 length: 14 amino acids. V lost 5 bases to trimming and J lost 9 bases, with 17 bases between them. In germline, CDR1 is MGHDK, CDR2 SYGVNS. The CDR3 nucleotides read TGTGCCAGCAGTACAGGGCTAGTTGGAGTCACCATATATTTT. Translation: CASSTGLVGVTIYF.

The chain has TRBV19 and TRBJ2-7; 7 bases are a match to TRBD2. Germline V gene data show CDR1 as LNHDA and CDR2 as SQIVND (reference sequence). The CDR3 contains 15 residues. The junction had 7 bases not matched to a gene; V was cut back by 5 bases and J by 0 bases. CDR3 sequence: CASSPVAGVSYEQYF. The CDR3 nucleotides read TGTGCCAGTAGTCCAGTAGCGGGTGTCTCCTACGAGCAGTACTTC. Filled out from reference TRBV19 and TRBJ2-7, the complete variable domain reads DGGITQSPKYLFRKEGQNVTLSCEQNLNHDAMYWYRQDPGQGLRLIYYSQIVNDFQKGDIAEGYSVSREKKESFPLTVTSAQKNPTAFYLCASSPVAGVSYEQYFGPGTRLTVT.

This sequence joins TRBV27 and TRBJ1-5, with D unclear. Germline V gene data show CDR1 as MNHEY and CDR2 as SMNVEV (reference sequence). This CDR3 comprises 14 residues. Trimming left V 6 bases short and J 6 bases short, with 15 bases between. DNA of the CDR3: TGTGCCAGCAGCTGGTCCGAGTCCGGTCAGCCCCAGCATTTT. Its protein is CASSWSESGQPQHF.

The chain couples TRBV28 to TRBJ1-3; D possibly corresponds to TRBD1 (5 bases). The CDR3 runs to 13 residues. The germline CDR1 and CDR2 sequences are MDHEN and SYDVKM. With 8 bases removed from V and 2 bases from J, the gap between germline ends came to 10 bases. The CDR3 bases are TGTGCCAGCCACGGGGGTGCTGGAAACACCATATATTTT. Translated, it gives CASHGGAGNTIYF.

The chain joins TRBV7-9 to TRBJ2-2; 14 positions agree with TRBD2. Germline CDR1 is SEHNR and CDR2 is FQNEAQ (reference sequence). V lost 4 bases, J lost 5 bases, and 0 bases stayed unmatched. CDR3 size: 15 residues. The CDR3 bases are TGTGCCAGCAGCTGGACTAGCGGGGGGACCGGGGAGCTGTTTTTT. This sequence encodes CASSWTSGGTGELFF.

The chain carries TRBV9 and TRBJ2-7, with D unclear. CDR1 is SGDLS, CDR2 YYNGEE, per germline. The V end was cut by 0 bases, the J end by 0 bases, with 10 bases between. CDR3 length: 15 amino acids. The CDR3 reads CASSVGGLNSYEQYF. CDR3 sequence (DNA): TGTGCCAGCAGCGTAGGAGGCCTCAACTCCTACGAGCAGTACTTC.